The rows below give T cell receptor beta chains drawn from one sample of a study of blood T cell repertoires in COVID-19. Here immunoSEQ multiplex PCR was the method, and the copy in TCRdb shows in-frame clones only, minus some. The table records over 130,000 clones, approximately 80% of them present only once. Sequenced sample: PBMCs or T cells enriched from blood (not recorded which). The receptors come from a woman aged 18-35 years who had been exposed to COVID-19. CDR3s include the opening cysteine and the closing phenylalanine or tryptophan. Each record gives: D gene, J gene, V gene, CDR3 protein. D genes are given only for firm matches.

TRBD1	TRBJ1-1	TRBV18	CASSRYSGTENTEAFF
TRBD2	TRBJ2-5	TRBV28	CASSPGLAGGETQYF
-	TRBJ2-1	TRBV4-1	CASSQVSGVGQLFNEQFF
-	TRBJ1-3	TRBV6-1	CASSVQGRLSGNTIYF
TRBD2	TRBJ2-1	TRBV6-5	CASSYGTTKSLNEQFF
TRBD2	TRBJ2-1	TRBV10-1	CASSESGWEGLESEQFF
-	TRBJ2-6	TRBV11-2	CASSFEPRVAWANVLTF
-	TRBJ2-7	TRBV19	CASTPKHRDTPYEQYF
-	TRBJ2-1	TRBV7-4	CASSLKGGLVVLGEQFF
TRBD1	TRBJ1-2	TRBV5-1	CASSSQGQGASSGGYTF
TRBD2	TRBJ2-1	TRBV28	CASSFGGEASTHNEQFF
-	TRBJ2-7	TRBV7-9	CASGQGNYEQYF
TRBD1	TRBJ2-2	TRBV2	CAITIRDSGFTGELFF
-	TRBJ1-5	TRBV28	CASSFHRGNQPQHF
TRBD2	TRBJ2-7	TRBV5-4	CASSDLAGTYEQYF
TRBD1	TRBJ1-6	TRBV10-1	CASSGDRGGNSPLHF
TRBD2	TRBJ2-2	TRBV18	CASSQPGLAGTGELFF
-	TRBJ1-1	TRBV5-1	CASSLAAQSPEAFF
-	TRBJ1-5	TRBV3-1/TRBV3-2	CASSQLGDQLQHF
TRBD1	TRBJ2-7	TRBV25-1	CASSAYGTGVEQYF
-	TRBJ2-1	TRBV2	CARSYREREQFF
-	TRBJ1-3	TRBV18	CASSRESFSGNTIYF
-	TRBJ2-5	TRBV5-4	CASSSGGTKQETQYF
TRBD1	TRBJ1-1	TRBV24-1	CATSDFRATGRTGRGPNTEAFF
TRBD1	TRBJ1-3	TRBV18	CASSPTGVGNTIYF
TRBD2	TRBJ2-7	TRBV19	CASSTGLSSSYEQYF
TRBD1	TRBJ1-2	TRBV4-1	CASRHSGGRQGGYTF
-	TRBJ2-6	TRBV19	CASRRQGEAGANVLTF
TRBD1	TRBJ1-6	TRBV7-9	CASSKTGSNSPLHF
TRBD1	TRBJ2-7	TRBV7-2	CASSWRDRTYEQYF
-	TRBJ2-1	TRBV7-9	CASSLKAAEGYNEQFF
TRBD2	TRBJ2-2	TRBV2	CATRGLARPNTGELFF
-	TRBJ2-1	TRBV30	CAWKSRPGYNEQFF
-	TRBJ1-1	TRBV15	CATSRDEANQAFF
-	TRBJ1-1	TRBV7-2	CASSLVEGAEAFF
-	TRBJ1-1	TRBV18	CASSPLQTNTEAFF